The rows below give T cell receptor beta chains drawn from one sample of a study of preoperative IRX-2 immunotherapy in early breast cancer. Sequencing used immunoSEQ multiplex PCR; TCRdb keeps in-frame clones, though not all of them. The sample includes about 23,000 clones, around 87% of them seen just once. Sequenced here: tumor tissue, sampled after IRX-2 immunotherapy. The origin of the receptors is a human donor with breast cancer. The CDR3 runs from the conserved cysteine through the conserved F or W. The D gene is left open where the match is weak. The size entry is marked missing in some rows and otherwise reads once, few, many or a size class.

D gene: TRBD1
clone size: NA
V gene: TRBV2
CDR3 protein: CASSVQGGFSGNTIYF

D gene: NA
clone size: NA
V gene: TRBV7-2
CDR3 protein: CASSLRLSSYEQYF

D gene: TRBD1
clone size: NA
V gene: TRBV7-2
CDR3 protein: CASSPGQGNTEAFF

D gene: TRBD2
clone size: NA
V gene: TRBV10-3
CDR3 protein: CAIRLAGADTQYF

D gene: NA
clone size: NA
V gene: TRBV6-1
CDR3 protein: CASSENRRNTIYF

D gene: NA
clone size: NA
V gene: TRBV10-3
CDR3 protein: CAISESSGVTDTQYF

D gene: NA
clone size: few
V gene: TRBV25-1
CDR3 protein: CASSENGGHVNEQFF

D gene: NA
clone size: NA
V gene: TRBV5-1
CDR3 protein: CASRREGSGNTIYF

D gene: NA
clone size: NA
V gene: TRBV28
CDR3 protein: CASSLSVGGGKLFF

D gene: NA
clone size: NA
V gene: TRBV2
CDR3 protein: CASSDKRTGNTIYF

D gene: NA
clone size: NA
V gene: TRBV6-5
CDR3 protein: CASSYSGAKPQHF

D gene: NA
clone size: NA
V gene: TRBV6-1
CDR3 protein: CASSERWRSKPQHF

D gene: TRBD2
clone size: once
V gene: TRBV7-2
CDR3 protein: CASNLAGGPWDTQYF

D gene: TRBD2
clone size: NA
V gene: TRBV13
CDR3 protein: CASSTLAGAIQETQYF

D gene: NA
clone size: NA
V gene: TRBV6-5
CDR3 protein: CASSYLFGGIYGYTF

D gene: NA
clone size: NA
V gene: TRBV11-2
CDR3 protein: CASSLGGYGQPQHF

D gene: NA
clone size: NA
V gene: TRBV13
CDR3 protein: CASSPFGGPESYEQYF